This is a list of T cell receptor beta chains from one sample in a study of cytomegalovirus exposure and HLA in healthy donors. Some clones are missing from TCRdb's copy, which holds only in-frame ones; the method was immunoSEQ multiplex PCR. The sample includes 150,000 to 180,000 clones, around 83% of them seen just once. The sample consisted of PBMCs. These receptors originate from a human donor in good health. Each CDR3 is given with its conserved first and last residue. Each record gives: D gene, clone size, J gene, V gene, CDR3 length, CDR3 DNA, CDR3 protein. D genes are given only for firm matches. Size values are once, few and many counts, or a class for expanded clones, and some rows have none.

d_gene: TRBD1
abundance: once
j_gene: TRBJ2-7
v_gene: TRBV15
len: 13
CDR3nt: TGTGCCACCGGGGACAGGCGAGACTACGAGCAGTACTTC
CDR3aa: CATGDRRDYEQYF

d_gene: TRBD1
abundance: -
j_gene: TRBJ1-4
v_gene: TRBV27
len: 15
CDR3nt: TGTGCCAGCAGGAAAGAGACAGGGGGCCTTGAAAAACTGTTTTTT
CDR3aa: CASRKETGGLEKLFF

d_gene: -
abundance: -
j_gene: TRBJ1-4
v_gene: TRBV25-1
len: 14
CDR3nt: TGTGCCAGCAGAGGGGGATCGGCTAATGAAAAACTGTTTTTT
CDR3aa: CASRGGSANEKLFF

d_gene: -
abundance: once
j_gene: TRBJ2-3
v_gene: TRBV29-1
len: 16
CDR3nt: TGCAGCGTTGAATCGAGGAGGGCCTCTAGCACAGATACGCAGTATTTT
CDR3aa: CSVESRRASSTDTQYF

d_gene: -
abundance: -
j_gene: TRBJ1-2
v_gene: TRBV29-1
len: 13
CDR3nt: TGCAGCGTTGTAAACAGACCTAACTATGGCTACACCTTC
CDR3aa: CSVVNRPNYGYTF

d_gene: -
abundance: -
j_gene: TRBJ2-7
v_gene: TRBV28
len: 15
CDR3nt: TGTGCCAGCAGGCGTCGTGGGGGGAACGACTACGAGCAGTACTTC
CDR3aa: CASRRRGGNDYEQYF

d_gene: -
abundance: -
j_gene: TRBJ2-1
v_gene: TRBV7-9
len: 13
CDR3nt: -
CDR3aa: CASSFGSGNEQFF

d_gene: -
abundance: -
j_gene: TRBJ1-3
v_gene: TRBV11-2
len: 15
CDR3nt: TGTGCCAGCAGCTTAAGTCAAAGAGCTGGAAACACCATATATTTT
CDR3aa: CASSLSQRAGNTIYF

d_gene: TRBD1
abundance: -
j_gene: TRBJ1-4
v_gene: TRBV7-9
len: 18
CDR3nt: TGTGCCAGCAGCTTAGTAGATTTTTTGGGGGACAGTAATGAAAAACTGTTTTTT
CDR3aa: CASSLVDFLGDSNEKLFF

d_gene: -
abundance: -
j_gene: TRBJ2-3
v_gene: TRBV14
len: 13
CDR3nt: TGTGCCAGCAGCCAAGCTTTTGTGGATACGCAGTATTTT
CDR3aa: CASSQAFVDTQYF

d_gene: -
abundance: once
j_gene: TRBJ2-1
v_gene: TRBV7-2
len: 15
CDR3nt: TGTGCCAGCAACCTGAGACAGCACTCCTACAATGAGCAGTTCTTC
CDR3aa: CASNLRQHSYNEQFF

d_gene: TRBD1
abundance: -
j_gene: TRBJ2-1
v_gene: TRBV9
len: 15
CDR3nt: TGTGCCAGCAGCGCAAGGGACAGGTTCTCCAATGAGCAGTTCTTC
CDR3aa: CASSARDRFSNEQFF

d_gene: -
abundance: -
j_gene: TRBJ1-5
v_gene: TRBV11-2
len: 14
CDR3nt: TGTGCCAGCAGCTTGGAGTACGACGATCAGCCCCAGCATTTT
CDR3aa: CASSLEYDDQPQHF

d_gene: TRBD2
abundance: -
j_gene: TRBJ2-2
v_gene: TRBV2
len: 18
CDR3nt: TGTGCCAGCAGTGAACCTACCGGACTAGCGGGACACACCGGGGAGCTGTTTTTT
CDR3aa: CASSEPTGLAGHTGELFF

d_gene: -
abundance: -
j_gene: TRBJ2-5
v_gene: TRBV29-1
len: 12
CDR3nt: TGCAGCGTTGAGGGGGCCGGAGAGACCCAGTACTTC
CDR3aa: CSVEGAGETQYF

d_gene: -
abundance: -
j_gene: TRBJ2-6
v_gene: TRBV4-3
len: 18
CDR3nt: TGCGCCAGCAGCCAAGCGTTCTGGAGCCCCTCTGGGGCCAACGTCCTGACTTTC
CDR3aa: CASSQAFWSPSGANVLTF

d_gene: -
abundance: -
j_gene: TRBJ2-3
v_gene: TRBV15
len: 15
CDR3nt: TGTGCCACCAGCAGAGATGGGACTTTCACAGATACGCAGTATTTT
CDR3aa: CATSRDGTFTDTQYF

d_gene: -
abundance: -
j_gene: TRBJ1-1
v_gene: TRBV29-1
len: 12
CDR3nt: TGCAGCGTTGAAGACGGGAACACTGAAGCTTTCTTT
CDR3aa: CSVEDGNTEAFF